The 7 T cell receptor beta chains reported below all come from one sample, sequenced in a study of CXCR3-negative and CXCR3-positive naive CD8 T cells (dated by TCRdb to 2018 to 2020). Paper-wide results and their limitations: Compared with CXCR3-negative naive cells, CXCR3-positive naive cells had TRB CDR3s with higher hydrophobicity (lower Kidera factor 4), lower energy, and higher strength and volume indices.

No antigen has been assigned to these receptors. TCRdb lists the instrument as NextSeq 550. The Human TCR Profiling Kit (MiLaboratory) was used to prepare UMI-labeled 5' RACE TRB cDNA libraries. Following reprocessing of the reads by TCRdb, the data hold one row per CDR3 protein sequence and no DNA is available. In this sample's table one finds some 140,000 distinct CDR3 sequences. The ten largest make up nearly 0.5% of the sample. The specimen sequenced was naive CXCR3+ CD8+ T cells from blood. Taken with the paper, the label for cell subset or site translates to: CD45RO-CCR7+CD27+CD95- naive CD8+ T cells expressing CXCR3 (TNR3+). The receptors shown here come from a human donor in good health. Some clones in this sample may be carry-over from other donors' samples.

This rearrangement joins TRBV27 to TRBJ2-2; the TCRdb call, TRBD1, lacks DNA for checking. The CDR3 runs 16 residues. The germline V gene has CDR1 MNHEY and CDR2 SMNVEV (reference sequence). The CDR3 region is CASRSPGVARTGELFF.

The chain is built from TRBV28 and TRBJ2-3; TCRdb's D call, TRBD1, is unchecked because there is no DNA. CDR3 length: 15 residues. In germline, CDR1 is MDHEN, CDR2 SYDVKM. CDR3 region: CASVVQGASTDTQYF.

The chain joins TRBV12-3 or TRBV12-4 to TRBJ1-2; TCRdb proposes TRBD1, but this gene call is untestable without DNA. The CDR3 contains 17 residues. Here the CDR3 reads CASSLSGDRSQARGYTF.

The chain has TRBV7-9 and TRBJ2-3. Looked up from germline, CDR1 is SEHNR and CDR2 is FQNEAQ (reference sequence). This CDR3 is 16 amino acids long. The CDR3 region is CASSPITYGFTDTQYF.

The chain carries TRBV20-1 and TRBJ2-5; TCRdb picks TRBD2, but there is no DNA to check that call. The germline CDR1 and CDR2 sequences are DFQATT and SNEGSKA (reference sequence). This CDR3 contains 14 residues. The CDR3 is CSARRAGEWETQYF.

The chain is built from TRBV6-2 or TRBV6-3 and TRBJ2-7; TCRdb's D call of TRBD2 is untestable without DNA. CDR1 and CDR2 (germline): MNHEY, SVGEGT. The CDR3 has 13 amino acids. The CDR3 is CASSFYRAPEQYF.

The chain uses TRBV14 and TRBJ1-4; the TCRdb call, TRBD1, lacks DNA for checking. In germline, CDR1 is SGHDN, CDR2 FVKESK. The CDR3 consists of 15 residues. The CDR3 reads CASSQLGTSDEKLFF.